This TCR beta chain was sequenced in a study of cytomegalovirus exposure and HLA in healthy donors. The primer mix had 60 Vbeta and 13 Jbeta primers. The table came from immunoSEQ multiplex PCR; TCRdb's copy has only in-frame clones and leaves some out. The sample shows some 150,000 clones, roughly 85% of them seen only once. The CDR3 extends over 15 amino acids. The germline gives CDR1 MNHEY, CDR2 SMNVEV (reference sequence). Deletions cut 5 bases from V and 0 bases from J, with 13 bases between. This chain joins TRBV27 and TRBJ1-1; no clear D. The material sequenced was PBMCs. The TCR comes from a woman aged 30 to 39 in good health and CMV-seronegative. In nucleotides, the CDR3 is TGTGCCAGCAGTACTCCGGGAACGATGAACACTGAAGCTTTCTTT. Translation gives CASSTPGTMNTEAFF.